This is a list of T cell receptor beta chains from one sample in a study of blood T cell repertoires in COVID-19. The data were produced by immunoSEQ multiplex PCR, yet TCRdb's version contains in-frame clones alone and is incomplete. The data show roughly 250,000 clones, around 85% seen once. The source material was peripheral blood. Source of these receptors: a woman aged 60-75 years with active or convalescent COVID-19. The CDR3 runs from the conserved cysteine through the conserved F or W.

TRBJ2-7 | TRBV30 | CAWISQDRVGEQYF
TRBJ1-3 | TRBV28 | CASSRGLSGNTIYF
TRBJ2-3 | TRBV19 | CASSILERGTTDTQYF
TRBJ1-2 | TRBV4-1 | CASSSNTIQANYGYTF
TRBJ2-7 | TRBV11-3 | CASSLGSDYEQYF
TRBJ2-5 | TRBV5-1 | CASSFWSGNQETQYF
TRBJ1-4 | TRBV10-3 | CAISAGLAGEKLFF
TRBJ2-7 | TRBV6-5 | CASKNDRGVNEQYF
TRBJ2-3 | TRBV13 | CASSLGPPASGGSDTQYF
TRBJ2-2 | TRBV12-3/TRBV12-4 | CASRRAAGELFF
TRBJ1-2 | TRBV30 | CAWSPQGPGYTF
TRBJ2-1 | TRBV28 | CASSPRGTSNLDEQFF
TRBJ1-2 | TRBV5-6 | CASSEQGVYGYTF
TRBJ1-2 | TRBV15 | CATSLFQRDRRYTF
TRBJ1-5 | TRBV19 | CASSLRRQGGGNQPQHF